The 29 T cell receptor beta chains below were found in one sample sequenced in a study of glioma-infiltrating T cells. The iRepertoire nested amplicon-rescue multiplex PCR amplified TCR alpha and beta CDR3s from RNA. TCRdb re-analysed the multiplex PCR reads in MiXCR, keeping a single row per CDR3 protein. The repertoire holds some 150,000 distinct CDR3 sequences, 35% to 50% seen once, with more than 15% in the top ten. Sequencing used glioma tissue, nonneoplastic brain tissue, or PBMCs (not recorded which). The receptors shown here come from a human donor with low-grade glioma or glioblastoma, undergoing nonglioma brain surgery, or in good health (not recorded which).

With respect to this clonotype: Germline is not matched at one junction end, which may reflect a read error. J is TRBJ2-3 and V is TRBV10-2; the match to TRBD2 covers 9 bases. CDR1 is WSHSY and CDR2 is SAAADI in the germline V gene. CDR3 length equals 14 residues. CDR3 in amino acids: CASAAGGFTDTQYF. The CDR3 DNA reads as TGTGCCAGCGCGGCGGGGGGGTTCACAGATACGCAGTATTTT.

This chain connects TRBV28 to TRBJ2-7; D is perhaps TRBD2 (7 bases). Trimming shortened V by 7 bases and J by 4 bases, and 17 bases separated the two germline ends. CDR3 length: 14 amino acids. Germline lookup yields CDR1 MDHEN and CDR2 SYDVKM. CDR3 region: CASIPGGLGYEQYF. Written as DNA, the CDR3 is TGTGCCAGCATCCCGGGGGGCCTTGGGTACGAGCAGTACTTC.

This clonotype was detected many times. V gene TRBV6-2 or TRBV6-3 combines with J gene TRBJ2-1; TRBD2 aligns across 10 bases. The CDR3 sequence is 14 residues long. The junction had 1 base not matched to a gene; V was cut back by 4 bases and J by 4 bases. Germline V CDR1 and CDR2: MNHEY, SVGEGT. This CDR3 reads CASSSGLAYNEQFF. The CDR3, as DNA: TGTGCCAGCAGTTCGGGACTAGCGTACAATGAGCAGTTCTTC.

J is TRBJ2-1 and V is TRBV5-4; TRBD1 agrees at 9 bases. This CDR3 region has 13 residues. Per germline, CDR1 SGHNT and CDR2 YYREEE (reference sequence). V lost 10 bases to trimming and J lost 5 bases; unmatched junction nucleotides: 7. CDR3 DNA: TGTGCCGTGGGACAGGGAATGAACAATGAGCAGTTCTTC. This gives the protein CAVGQGMNNEQFF.

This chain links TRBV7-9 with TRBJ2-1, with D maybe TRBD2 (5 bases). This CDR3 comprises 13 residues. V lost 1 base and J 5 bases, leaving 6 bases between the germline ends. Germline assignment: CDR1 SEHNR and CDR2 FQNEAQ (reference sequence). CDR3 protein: CASSLVGDNEQFF. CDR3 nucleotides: TGTGCCAGCAGCTTAGTCGGGGACAATGAGCAGTTCTTC.

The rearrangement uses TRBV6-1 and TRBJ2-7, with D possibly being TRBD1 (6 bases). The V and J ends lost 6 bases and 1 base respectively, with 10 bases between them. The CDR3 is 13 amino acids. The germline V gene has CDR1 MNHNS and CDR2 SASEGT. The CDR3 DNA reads TGTGCCAGCAGGCCCGGACAGTCCTACGAGCAGTACTTC. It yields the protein CASRPGQSYEQYF.

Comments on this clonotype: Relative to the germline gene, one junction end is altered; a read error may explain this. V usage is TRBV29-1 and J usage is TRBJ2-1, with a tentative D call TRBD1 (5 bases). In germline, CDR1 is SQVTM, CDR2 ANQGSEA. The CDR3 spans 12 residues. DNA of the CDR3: TGCAGCGTTGAAGATCAGGTCAGGGTCCCGCTCTTC. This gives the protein CSVEDQVRVPLF.

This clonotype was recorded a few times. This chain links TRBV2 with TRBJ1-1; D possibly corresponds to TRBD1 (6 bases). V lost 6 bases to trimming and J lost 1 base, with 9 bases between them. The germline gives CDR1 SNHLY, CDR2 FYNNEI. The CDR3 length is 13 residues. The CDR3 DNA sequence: TGTGCCAGCAGGCCACAGGGGAACACTGAAGCTTTCTTT. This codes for CASRPQGNTEAFF.

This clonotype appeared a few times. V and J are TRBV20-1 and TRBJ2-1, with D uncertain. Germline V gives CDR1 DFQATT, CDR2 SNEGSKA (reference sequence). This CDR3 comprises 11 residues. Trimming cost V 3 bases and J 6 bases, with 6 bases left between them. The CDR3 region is CSAREFNEQFF. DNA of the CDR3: TGCAGTGCTAGGGAATTCAATGAGCAGTTCTTC.

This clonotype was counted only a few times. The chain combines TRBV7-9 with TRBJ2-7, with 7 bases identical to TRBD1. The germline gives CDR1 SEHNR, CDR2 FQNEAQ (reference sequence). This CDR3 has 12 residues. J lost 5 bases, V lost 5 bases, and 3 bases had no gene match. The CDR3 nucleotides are TGTGCCAGCAGCCAGGGGGTTAACGAGCAGTACTTC. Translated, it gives CASSQGVNEQYF.

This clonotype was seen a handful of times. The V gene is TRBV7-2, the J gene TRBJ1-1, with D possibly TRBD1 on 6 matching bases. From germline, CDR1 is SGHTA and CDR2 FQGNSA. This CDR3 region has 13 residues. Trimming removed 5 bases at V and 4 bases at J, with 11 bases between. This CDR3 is CASSAQGPTEAFF. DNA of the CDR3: TGTGCCAGCAGCGCACAGGGTCCCACTGAAGCTTTCTTT.

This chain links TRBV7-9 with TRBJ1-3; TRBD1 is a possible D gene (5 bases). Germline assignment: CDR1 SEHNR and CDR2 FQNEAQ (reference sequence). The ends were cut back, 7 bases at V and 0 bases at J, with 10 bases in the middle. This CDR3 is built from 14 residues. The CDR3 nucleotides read TGTGCCAGCACCGGGGACCCCTCTGGAAACACCATATATTTT. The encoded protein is CASTGDPSGNTIYF.

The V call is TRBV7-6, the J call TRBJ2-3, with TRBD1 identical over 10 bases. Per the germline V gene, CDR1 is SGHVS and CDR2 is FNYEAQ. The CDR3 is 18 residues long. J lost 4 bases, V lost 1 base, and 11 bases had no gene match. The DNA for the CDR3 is TGTGCCAGCAGCTTAGGGGCCGGGACAGGGGTGGAATCAGATACGCAGTATTTT. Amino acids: CASSLGAGTGVESDTQYF.

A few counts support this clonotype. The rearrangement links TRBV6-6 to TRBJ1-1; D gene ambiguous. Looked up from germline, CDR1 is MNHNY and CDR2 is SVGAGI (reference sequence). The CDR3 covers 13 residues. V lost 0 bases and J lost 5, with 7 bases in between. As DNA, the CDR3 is TGTGCCAGCAGTTACTCGACGGAGACTGAAGCTTTCTTT. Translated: CASSYSTETEAFF.

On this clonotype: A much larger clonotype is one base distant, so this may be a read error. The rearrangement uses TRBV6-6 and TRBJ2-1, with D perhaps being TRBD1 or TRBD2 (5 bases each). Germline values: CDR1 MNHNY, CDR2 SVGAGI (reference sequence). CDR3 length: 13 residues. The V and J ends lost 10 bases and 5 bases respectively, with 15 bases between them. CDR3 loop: CATNRGDHNEQFF. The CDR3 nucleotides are TGTGCCACGAACCGGGGCGACCACAATGAGCAGTTCTTC.

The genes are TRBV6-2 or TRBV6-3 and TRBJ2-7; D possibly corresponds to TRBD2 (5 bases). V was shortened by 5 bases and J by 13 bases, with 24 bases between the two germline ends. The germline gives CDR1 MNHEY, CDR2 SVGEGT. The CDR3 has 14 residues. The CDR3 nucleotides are TGTGCCAGCAGTAAACGGGATGTAACCTACGAGGGCTACTTC. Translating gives CASSKRDVTYEGYF.

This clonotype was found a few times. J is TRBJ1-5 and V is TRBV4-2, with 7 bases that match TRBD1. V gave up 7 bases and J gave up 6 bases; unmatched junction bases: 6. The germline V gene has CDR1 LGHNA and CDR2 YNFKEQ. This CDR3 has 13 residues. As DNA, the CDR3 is TGTGCCAGCACTCAGGGGGTGGCTCAGCCCCAGCATTTT. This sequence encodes CASTQGVAQPQHF.

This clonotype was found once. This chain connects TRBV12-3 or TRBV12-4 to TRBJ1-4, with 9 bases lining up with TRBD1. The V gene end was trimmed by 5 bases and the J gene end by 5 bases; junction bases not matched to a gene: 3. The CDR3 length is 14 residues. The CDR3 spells CASSGTGRNEKLFF. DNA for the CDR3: TGTGCCAGCAGTGGGACAGGGAGGAATGAAAAACTGTTTTTT.

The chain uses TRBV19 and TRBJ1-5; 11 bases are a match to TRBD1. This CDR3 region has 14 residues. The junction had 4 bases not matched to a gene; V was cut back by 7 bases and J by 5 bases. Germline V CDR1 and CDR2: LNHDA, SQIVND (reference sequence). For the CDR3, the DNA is TGTGCCAGTAAAAGGACAGGGGGCGATCAGCCCCAGCATTTT. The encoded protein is CASKRTGGDQPQHF.

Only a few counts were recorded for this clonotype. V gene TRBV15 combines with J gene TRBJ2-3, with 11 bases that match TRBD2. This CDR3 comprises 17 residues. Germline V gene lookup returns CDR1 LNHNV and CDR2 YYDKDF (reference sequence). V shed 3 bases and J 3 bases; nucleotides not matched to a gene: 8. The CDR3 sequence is CATSSPRLAGSTDTQYF. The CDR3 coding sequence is TGTGCCACCAGCAGCCCTCGACTAGCGGGGTCGACAGATACGCAGTATTTT.

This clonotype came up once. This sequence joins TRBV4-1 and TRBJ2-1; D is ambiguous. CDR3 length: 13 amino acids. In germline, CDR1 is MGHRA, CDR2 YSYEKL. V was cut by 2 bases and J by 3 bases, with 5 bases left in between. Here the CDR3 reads CASSQPNYNEQFF. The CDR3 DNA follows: TGCGCCAGCAGCCAACCCAACTACAATGAGCAGTTCTTC.

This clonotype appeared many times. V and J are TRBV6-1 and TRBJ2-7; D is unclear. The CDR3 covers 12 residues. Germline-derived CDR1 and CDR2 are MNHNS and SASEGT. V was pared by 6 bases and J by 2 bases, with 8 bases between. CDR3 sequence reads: CASRGTAYEQYF. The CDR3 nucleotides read TGTGCCAGCAGAGGCACTGCCTACGAGCAGTACTTC.

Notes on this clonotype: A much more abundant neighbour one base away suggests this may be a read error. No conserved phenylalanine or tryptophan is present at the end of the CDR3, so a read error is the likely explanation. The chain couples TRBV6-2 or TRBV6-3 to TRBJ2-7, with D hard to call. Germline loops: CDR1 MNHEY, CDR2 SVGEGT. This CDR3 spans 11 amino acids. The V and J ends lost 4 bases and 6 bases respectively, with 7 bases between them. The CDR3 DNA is TGTGCCAGCAGTTCCCGTTTCGAGCAGTACTCC. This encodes CASSSRFEQYS.

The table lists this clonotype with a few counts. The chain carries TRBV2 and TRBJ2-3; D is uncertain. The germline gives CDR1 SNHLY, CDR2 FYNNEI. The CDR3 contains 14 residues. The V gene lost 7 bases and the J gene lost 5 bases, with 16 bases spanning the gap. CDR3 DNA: TGTGCCAGCAAGGTCAGAGTCTCAGTAGATACGCAGTATTTT. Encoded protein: CASKVRVSVDTQYF.

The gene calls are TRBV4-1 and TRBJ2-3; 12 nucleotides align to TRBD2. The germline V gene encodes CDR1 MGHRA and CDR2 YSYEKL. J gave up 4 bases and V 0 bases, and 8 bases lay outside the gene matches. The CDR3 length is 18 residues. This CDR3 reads CASSQELAGGLSADTQYF. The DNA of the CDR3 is TGCGCCAGCAGCCAAGAACTAGCGGGAGGTCTATCGGCAGATACGCAGTATTTT.

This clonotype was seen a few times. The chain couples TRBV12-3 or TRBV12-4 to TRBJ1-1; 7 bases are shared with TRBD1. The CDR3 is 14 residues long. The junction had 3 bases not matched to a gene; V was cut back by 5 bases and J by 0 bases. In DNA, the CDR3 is TGTGCCAGCAGTCGACAGGGAGTGAACACTGAAGCTTTCTTT. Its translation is CASSRQGVNTEAFF.

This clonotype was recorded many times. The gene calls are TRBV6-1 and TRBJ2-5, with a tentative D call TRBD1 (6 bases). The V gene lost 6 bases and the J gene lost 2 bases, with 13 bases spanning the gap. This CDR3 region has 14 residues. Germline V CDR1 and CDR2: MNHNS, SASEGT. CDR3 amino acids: CASRPTGRQETQYF. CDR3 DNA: TGTGCCAGCAGACCTACAGGGAGACAAGAGACCCAGTACTTC.

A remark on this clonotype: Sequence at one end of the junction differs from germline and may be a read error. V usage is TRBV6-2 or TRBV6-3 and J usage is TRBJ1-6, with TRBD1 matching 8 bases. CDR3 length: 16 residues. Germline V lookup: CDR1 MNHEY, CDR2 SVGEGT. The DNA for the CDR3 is TGTGCCAGCAGGCAATACAGGGGGAGTGATAATTCACCCCTCGACTTT. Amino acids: CASRQYRGSDNSPLDF.

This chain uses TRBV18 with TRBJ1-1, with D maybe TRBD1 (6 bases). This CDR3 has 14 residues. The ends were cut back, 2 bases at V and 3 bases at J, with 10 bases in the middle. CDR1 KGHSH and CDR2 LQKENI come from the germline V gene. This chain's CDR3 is CASSPGGGHTEAFF. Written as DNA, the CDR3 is TGTGCCAGCTCACCAGGAGGGGGGCACACTGAAGCTTTCTTT.